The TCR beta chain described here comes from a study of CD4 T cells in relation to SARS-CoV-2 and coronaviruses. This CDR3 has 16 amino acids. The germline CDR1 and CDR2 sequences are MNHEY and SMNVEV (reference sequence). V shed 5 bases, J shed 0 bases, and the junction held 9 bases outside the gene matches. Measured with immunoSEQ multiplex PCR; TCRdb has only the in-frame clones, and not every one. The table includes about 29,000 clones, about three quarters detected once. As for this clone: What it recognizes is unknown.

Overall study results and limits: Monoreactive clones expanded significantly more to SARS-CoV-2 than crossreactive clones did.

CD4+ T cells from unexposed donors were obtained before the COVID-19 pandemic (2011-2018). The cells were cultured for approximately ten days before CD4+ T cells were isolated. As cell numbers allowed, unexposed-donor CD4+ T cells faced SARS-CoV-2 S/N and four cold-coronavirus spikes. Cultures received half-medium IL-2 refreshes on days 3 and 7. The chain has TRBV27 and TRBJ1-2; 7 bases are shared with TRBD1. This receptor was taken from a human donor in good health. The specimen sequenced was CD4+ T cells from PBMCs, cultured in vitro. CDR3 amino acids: CASSPREGAPNYGYTF. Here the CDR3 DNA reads TGTGCCAGCAGTCCCCGAGAGGGGGCGCCTAACTATGGCTACACCTTC.